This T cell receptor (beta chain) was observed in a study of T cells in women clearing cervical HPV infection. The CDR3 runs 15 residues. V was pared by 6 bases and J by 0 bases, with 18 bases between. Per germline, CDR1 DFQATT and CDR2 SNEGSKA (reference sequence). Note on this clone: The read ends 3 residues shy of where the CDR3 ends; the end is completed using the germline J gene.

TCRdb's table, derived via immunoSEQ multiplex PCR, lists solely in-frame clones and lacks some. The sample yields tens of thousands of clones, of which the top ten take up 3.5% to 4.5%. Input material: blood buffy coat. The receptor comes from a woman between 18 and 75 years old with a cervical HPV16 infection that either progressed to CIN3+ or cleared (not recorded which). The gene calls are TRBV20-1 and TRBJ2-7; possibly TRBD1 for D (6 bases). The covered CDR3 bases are TGCAGTGCCATTTTACCCCAGGGGAGCTCCTACGAG. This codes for CSAILPQGSSYE. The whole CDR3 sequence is CSAILPQGSSYEQYF.